A single sample is the source of the 20 T cell receptor beta chains below, sequenced in a study of cytomegalovirus exposure and HLA in healthy donors. The PCR used 60 Vbeta and 13 Jbeta primers. TCRdb's copy holds only in-frame clones and misses some; the assay was immunoSEQ multiplex PCR. Of 170,000 or so clones detected, under 80% appear once; the ten largest clones hold around 1.3%. The sequenced material came from PBMCs. The receptor source for this set is a woman in her thirties in good health and CMV-seronegative.

The chain employs TRBV12-5 and TRBJ2-3, with D perhaps TRBD2 (6 bases). This CDR3 has 14 residues. V was pared by 6 bases and J by 1 base, with 11 bases between. From germline, CDR1 is LGHNT and CDR2 FRNRAP. The DNA of the CDR3 is TGTGCTAGTGGAGGAGGGACGGGCACAGATACGCAGTATTTT. Amino acids: CASGGGTGTDTQYF. Full variable domain (remainder filled in from reference TRBV12-5 and TRBJ2-3): DARVTQTPRHKVTEMGQEVTMRCQPILGHNTVFWYRQTMMQGLELLAYFRNRAPLDDSGMPKDRFSAEMPDATLATLKIQPSEPRDSAVYFCASGGGTGTDTQYFGPGTRLTVL.

The gene calls are TRBV5-6 and TRBJ1-4; 7 bases map to TRBD1. Germline CDR1 SGHDT, CDR2 YYEEEE. The CDR3 is made up of 13 amino acids. V lost 4 bases to trimming and J lost 7 bases; unmatched junction nucleotides: 4. CDR3 DNA sequence: TGTGCCAGCAGCGGGGCAGGGGGTGAAAAACTGTTTTTT. Residues: CASSGAGGEKLFF.

The rearrangement uses TRBV7-8 and TRBJ2-1; a weak D match, TRBD1 (5 bases). There are 17 residues in the CDR3. In germline, CDR1 is SGHVS, CDR2 FQNEAQ. V was trimmed by 1 base and J by 9 bases, leaving 22 bases between them. This CDR3 is CASSLVGEARNRGEQFF. In DNA, the CDR3 is TGTGCCAGCAGCTTAGTAGGGGAAGCCAGGAATAGGGGTGAGCAGTTCTTC.

The chain is built from TRBV28 and TRBJ2-5; 10 bases line up with TRBD2. TRBJ2-7 matches the DNA end more closely, so the J call is doubtful. This CDR3 has 15 residues. CDR1 and CDR2 from the germline V gene are MDHEN and SYDVKM. As DNA, the CDR3 is TGTGCCAGCAGTTCAGGGACTAGCGCCTTCTACGAGCAGTACTTC. This codes for CASSSGTSAFYEQYF.

The chain combines TRBV5-1 with TRBJ1-1; D unresolved. With 0 bases removed from V and 1 base from J, the gap between germline ends came to 7 bases. CDR1 and CDR2 from the germline V gene are SGHRS and YFSETQ. There are 14 residues in the CDR3. CDR3 sequence reads: CASSLVGENTEAFF. Here the CDR3 DNA reads TGCGCCAGCAGCTTGGTTGGAGAGAACACTGAAGCTTTCTTT.

V is TRBV6-5 and J is TRBJ1-1; no firm D call. Trimming pared 2 bases from V and 2 bases from J, leaving 6 bases between. The CDR3 sequence is 13 residues long. Per germline, CDR1 MNHEY and CDR2 SVGAGI. The CDR3 loop is CASSYTINTEAFF. The CDR3 region has the DNA TGTGCCAGCAGTTACACAATCAACACTGAAGCTTTCTTT.

The V call is TRBV19, the J call TRBJ1-6; no reliable D call. V was clipped by 5 bases and J by 5 bases, with 7 bases between them. Germline V CDR1 and CDR2: LNHDA, SQIVND (reference sequence). This CDR3 has 13 amino acids. The CDR3: CASSLQDNSPLHF. The CDR3 DNA reads as TGTGCCAGTAGTCTGCAGGATAATTCACCCCTCCACTTT.

There are a few counts of this clone. This rearrangement joins TRBV11-3 to TRBJ2-3; the match to TRBD2 covers 9 bases. CDR1 SGHNT and CDR2 YENEEA come from the germline V gene. CDR3 length: 14 amino acids. V shed 5 bases, J shed 7 bases, and the junction held 7 bases outside the gene matches. CDR3 sequence (DNA): TGTGCCAGCAGCACGCGGGGGGGCCTGAATACGCAGTATTTT. Its protein is CASSTRGGLNTQYF.

The chain combines TRBV20-1 with TRBJ2-3, with D hard to call. The V gene's germline CDR1 is DFQATT and CDR2 SNEGSKA (reference sequence). The CDR3 contains 11 residues. Trimming took off 0 bases at V and 12 bases at J, with 10 bases between the two ends. CDR3 in DNA: TGCAGTGCTAGAGATTTAGATGCTCAGTATTTT. This encodes CSARDLDAQYF.

The V and J genes are TRBV11-2 and TRBJ2-7; D possibly corresponds to TRBD2 (7 bases). Germline-derived CDR1 and CDR2 are SGHAT and FQNNGV. CDR3 length: 16 residues. V was cut by 5 bases and J by 1 base, with 18 bases left in between. CDR3 sequence: CASSPQGPSGSYEQYF. The CDR3 DNA reads TGTGCCAGCAGCCCCCAGGGGCCTAGCGGATCCTACGAGCAGTACTTC.

This clone appeared a few times. The chain carries TRBV11-1 and TRBJ1-2; D remains unclear. The CDR3 sequence is 14 residues long. V dropped 5 bases and J dropped 2 bases, with 12 bases sitting between them. The germline V gene has CDR1 SGHAT and CDR2 FQDESV (reference sequence). DNA for the CDR3: TGTGCCAGCAGCCAAAGGTCGGGGAACTATGGCTACACCTTC. Translating gives CASSQRSGNYGYTF.

The V gene is TRBV2, the J gene TRBJ2-6, with D perhaps TRBD2 (5 bases). There are 15 residues in the CDR3. Germline loops: CDR1 SNHLY, CDR2 FYNNEI. Trimming took off 5 bases at V and 2 bases at J, with 10 bases between the two ends. CDR3 residues: CASSLDWTGANVLTF. The CDR3 DNA sequence: TGTGCCAGCAGTTTGGACTGGACTGGGGCCAACGTCCTGACTTTC.

The chain carries TRBV7-2 and TRBJ2-1; 14 positions match TRBD2. Per the germline V gene, CDR1 is SGHTA and CDR2 is FQGNSA. CDR3 size: 14 residues. J lost 14 bases, V lost 5 bases, and 8 bases had no gene match. The chain's CDR3 is CASSARLAGGPEFF. The CDR3 DNA sequence: TGTGCCAGCAGCGCCCGACTAGCGGGGGGGCCAGAGTTCTTC.

A few counts support this clone. The rearrangement links TRBV30 to TRBJ2-1; 9 positions agree with TRBD2. The germline gives CDR1 GTSNPN, CDR2 SVGIG (reference sequence). This CDR3 region has 14 residues. V lost 2 bases, J lost 6 bases, and 5 bases stayed unmatched. CDR3 sequence (DNA): TGTGCCTGGAGTTGGCGGGGGGGCGGCAATGAGCAGTTCTTC. The encoded protein is CAWSWRGGGNEQFF. The entire variable domain, with the rest obtained from reference TRBV30 and TRBJ2-1, is as follows: SQTIHQWPATLVQPVGSPLSLECTVEGTSNPNLYWYRQAAGRGLQLLFYSVGIGQISSEVPQNLSASRPQDRQFILSSKKLLLSDSGFYLCAWSWRGGGNEQFFGPGTRLTVL.

The chain has TRBV19 and TRBJ2-7, with 7 bases matching TRBD1. The CDR3 is 12 amino acids. V was clipped by 8 bases and J by 1 base; unmatched bases: 2. CDR1 is LNHDA, CDR2 SQIVND, per germline (reference sequence). CDR3 coding DNA: TGTGCCAGTCCGGGACAGTCCTACGAGCAGTACTTC. This sequence encodes CASPGQSYEQYF.

Here the CDR3 reads CASSSMGLAGAEQFF. CDR3 coding DNA: TGTGCCAGCAGCTCGATGGGACTAGCGGGGGCGGAGCAGTTCTTC. The chain employs TRBV7-3 and TRBJ2-1; 14 nucleotides line up with TRBD2. This CDR3 spans 15 amino acids. After removal of 4 bases from V and 10 bases from J, the junction contained 6 bases not matched to a gene. Germline assignment: CDR1 SGHTA and CDR2 FQGTGA. The full variable domain, in which reference TRBV7-3 and TRBJ2-1 provide the parts outside the CDR3, is GAGVSQTPSNKVTEKGKYVELRCDPISGHTALYWYRQSLGQGPEFLIYFQGTGAADDSGLPNDRFFAVRPEGSVSTLKIQRTERGDSAVYLCASSSMGLAGAEQFFGPGTRLTVL.

Here the CDR3 reads CASRRAAGGPETQYF. As DNA, the CDR3 is TGTGCCAGTAGGAGGGCAGCGGGGGGGCCGGAGACCCAGTACTTC. This sequence joins TRBV19 and TRBJ2-5, with 10 bases lining up with TRBD2. The germline V gene encodes CDR1 LNHDA and CDR2 SQIVND (reference sequence). The CDR3 has 15 residues. V dropped 6 bases and J dropped 5; count of bases not matched to a gene: 9.

The rearrangement links TRBV5-1 to TRBJ1-5, with TRBD1 identical over 7 bases. V was pared by 4 bases and J by 7 bases, with 5 bases of the junction left unmatched. Germline CDR1 reads SGHRS; CDR2 reads YFSETQ. The CDR3 has 13 residues. This CDR3 reads CASSQTGSQPQHF. CDR3 bases: TGCGCCAGCAGCCAGACAGGGTCGCAGCCCCAGCATTTT.

V gene TRBV5-6 combines with J gene TRBJ2-7, with D maybe TRBD2 (5 bases). Germline V gene sequence: CDR1 SGHDT, CDR2 YYEEEE. The ends were cut back, 4 bases at V and 7 bases at J, with 9 bases in the middle. The CDR3 length is 11 residues. The CDR3 region has the DNA TGTGCCAGCAGCCGTTCGGGGGAGCAGTACTTC. Encoded protein: CASSRSGEQYF. The full variable domain, rest sourced from reference TRBV5-6 and TRBJ2-7, is DAGVTQSPTHLIKTRGQQVTLRCSPKSGHDTVSWYQQALGQGPQFIFQYYEEEERQRGNFPDRFSGHQFPNYSSELNVNALLLGDSALYLCASSRSGEQYFGPGTRLTVT.

The chain carries TRBV5-8 and TRBJ2-1; 9 bases map to TRBD2. The CDR3 contains 15 residues. Germline trimming cut 2 bases from V and 7 bases from J; bases unmatched to any gene: 7. Germline V lookup: CDR1 SGHTS, CDR2 YDEGEE. DNA of the CDR3: TGTGCCAGCAGCTTCTCTAGCGGGGCCAGGAATGAGCAGTTCTTC. Protein product: CASSFSSGARNEQFF.